The clone carrying this T cell receptor beta chain has just one count. The authors' processing: The assay estimated nucleated cells by amplifying reference gene primers. Sequenced by immunoSEQ multiplex PCR; TCRdb stores in-frame clones only, minus some. V, J and clone size are taken as reported in that table, and D and trimming were inferred from the DNA itself. The table has about 76,000 clones, 91% seen once. This entry belongs to a study of blood T cell repertoires in COVID-19. As for the study in general: The United States, Italy and Spain supplied acute and convalescent COVID-19 samples. Sample material is recorded as cDNA or gDNA derived from T cells, B-cell-depleted T cells, or PBMCs.

The sample taken for sequencing was peripheral blood. This TCR came from a human donor in a cohort sampled during active COVID-19.

This CDR3 is CASSYAASWNEQFF. CDR3 DNA sequence: TGTGCCAGCAGTTACGCCGCTAGCTGGAATGAGCAGTTCTTC. The chain links TRBV6-2 or TRBV6-3 to TRBJ2-1, with D perhaps matching TRBD2 (5 bases). Germline CDR1 MNHEY, CDR2 SVGEGT. Trimming shortened V by 2 bases and J by 7 bases, and 12 bases separated the two germline ends. The CDR3 is made up of 14 amino acids.